This T cell receptor (beta chain) was sequenced for a study of T cells of healthy individuals. CDR1 is SGHRS, CDR2 YFSETQ, per germline. The CDR3 totals 14 residues. The germline V and J ends were trimmed by 3 bases and 5 bases, with 14 bases remaining between them. This clonotype was seen a handful of times. TCRdb passed the 5' RACE reads through MiXCR, listing each CDR3 protein once. This sample has about 96,000 distinct CDR3 sequences, with about 16% found just once. The sequence came from a human donor in good health. The genes are TRBV5-1 and TRBJ1-1, with D possibly TRBD1 on 5 matching bases. CDR3 in amino acids: CASSWGTAQTEAFF. The CDR3, as DNA: TGCGCCAGCAGCTGGGGGACGGCTCAGACTGAAGCTTTCTTT. Using reference TRBV5-1 and TRBJ1-1 for the parts outside the CDR3, the full variable domain is KAGVTQTPRYLIKTRGQQVTLSCSPISGHRSVSWYQQTPGQGLQFLFEYFSETQRNKGNFPGRFSGRQFSNSRSEMNVSTLELGDSALYLCASSWGTAQTEAFFGQGTRLTVV.